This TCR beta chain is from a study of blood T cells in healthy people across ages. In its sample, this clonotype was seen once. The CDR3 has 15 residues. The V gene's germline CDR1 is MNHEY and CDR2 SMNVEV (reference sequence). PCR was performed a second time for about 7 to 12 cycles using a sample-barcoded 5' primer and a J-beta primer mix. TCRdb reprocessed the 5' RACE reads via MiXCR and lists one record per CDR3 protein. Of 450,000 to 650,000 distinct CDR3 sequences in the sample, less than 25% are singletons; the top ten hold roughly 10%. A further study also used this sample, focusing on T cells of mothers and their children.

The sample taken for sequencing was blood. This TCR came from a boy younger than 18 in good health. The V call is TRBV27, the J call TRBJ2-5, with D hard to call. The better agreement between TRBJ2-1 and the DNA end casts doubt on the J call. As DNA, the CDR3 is TGTGCCAGCCGCCCTCTAGGGTTTAACCCCAATGAGCAGTTCTTC. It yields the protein CASRPLGFNPNEQFF.